A single T cell receptor (beta chain) is shown here with its context. Its antigen is currently not known. No base-level quality is on record; no much larger clone is a single base apart. These data come from a study of beta chain features in type 1 diabetes (dated by TCRdb to the late 2010s). About the full investigation: Patients and healthy donors did not differ in mean age, gender distribution, total cell number or subset yield. The study compared TCRB repertoires of sorted circulating CD4+ T cell subsets between recently diagnosed type 1 diabetes patients and matched healthy donors. Regulatory and stem cell-like memory subsets were obtained from only 8 patients and roughly 8 healthy donors, while naive and central memory subsets were obtained from all 28 donors. Across all samples, fewer than 110,000,000 sorted cells were examined, and cell number per subset correlated strongly with RNA yield. Overall results and qualifications from the work: Because small numbers of individuals were included in the HLA sub-analyses, any influence of HLA type on TCRB rearrangement was left unresolved. A moderate but significant shortening of TCRB CDR3 length was observed in type 1 diabetes patients in all four CD4+ subsets. At VDJ recombination sites, type 1 diabetes patients had fewer insertions and more deleted nucleotides, which implies abnormalities in thymic rearrangement. PCR might favor shorter templates, but patient and control samples were amplified and corrected together, so any skew would affect both groups equally. Naive, central memory and regulatory TCRB repertoires appeared to be more similar among patients than among healthy donors. Because cDNA was sequenced instead of genomic DNA, activated cells with high expression could be over-represented, although the groups did not differ in activation or CD3 levels.

The High Capacity cDNA Reverse Transcription Kit was used to reverse transcribe all of the isolated RNA, meaning that expressed TCRB transcripts were what got sequenced. Naive, central memory and regulatory T cell samples underwent deep immunoSEQ sequencing, averaging about 3.57 million total reads per sample. After sorted cells were lysed in RLT buffer, RNA was extracted with DNase-treated RNeasy Micro or Mini kits, with the choice depending on cell number. To prevent cross-contamination, each cell subset was processed individually, whereas patient and healthy donor samples were processed jointly. Using the immunoSEQ multiplex PCR, TCRB sequences were amplified from cDNA into 87-bp fragments spanning the CDR3 region. Sequencing of the amplicons was performed on the Illumina HiSeq platform. On the authors' methods: Synthetic template baselines were used to correct PCR bias computationally, reads within Hamming distance 2 were collapsed, and singletons that could not be merged were discarded. By aligning reads against IMGT, V, D and J genes, CDR3 length, and insertions or deletions at six rearrangement sites were assigned. Within each subset, clonotype counts were normalized to sorted cell number, and only after that were true diversity and Gini coefficients computed with the tcR R package. The overlap coefficient, calculated on TCRB nucleotide sequences, was used to measure repertoire sharing. Out-of-frame TCRB sequences from naive cells were analyzed to stand in for the pre-selection repertoire. TCRdb took over this immuneACCESS table, retaining in-frame rearrangements with V and J assigned. Such tables are incomplete; in checked studies, under half of the missing clones stem from an unresolved V gene, and the remainder is unexplained. That table supplies the V and J calls and clone size; D and trimming were determined from the DNA. The table for this sample lists approximately 280,000 clones; about 15% of them were counted only once. In total, the top ten clones hold more than 0.015% of the sample.

From each donor, a single peripheral blood sample of roughly 0.11 L on average was drawn into heparinised tubes. A BD FACSAria II was used to sort naive, central memory, regulatory and stem cell-like memory CD4+ T cells with a panel that included CD45RO, CCR7, CD25, CD127, CD95 and CD27. All sorted populations exceeded 95% purity. PBMCs were isolated immediately by Lymphoprep density gradient centrifugation and stained directly without culture. So that batch effects would be minimized, each experiment stained and sorted samples in pairs, pairing one healthy donor with one patient. CDR1 and CDR2, per the germline V gene, are SGDLS and YYNGEE. The trim is 5 bases for V and 1 base for J, with a gap of 14 bases between the germline ends. Its CDR3 holds 15 amino acids, cysteine through phenylalanine. The entry retains the CDR3 DNA only, 45 bases that are in frame from base 1.

This chain is built from TRBV9 and TRBJ2-3; perhaps TRBD2 is the D gene, with 7 bases matching. The TCR was taken from a man aged 18 to 29 with type 1 diabetes. The specimen sequenced was naive CD4+ T cells from blood. This sample's cell subset or site label indicates: true naive CD4+ T cells. The nucleotide sequence reads as follows: TGTGCCAGCAGAAAGGCGGGGGCCGGCACAGATACGCAGTATTTT. The encoded protein is CASRKAGAGTDTQYF.